This T cell receptor beta chain was identified during a study of T cell repertoires in cytomegalovirus infection. Overall study: Indicated by public TCR beta signatures were CMV infection and matching HLA type.

CDR1 and CDR2 from the germline V gene are SGDLS and YYNGEE. Germline trimming cut 8 bases from V and 5 bases from J; bases unmatched to any gene: 12. CDR3 size: 16 residues. This clonotype has ten or more counts. Its antigen is still unknown. Study observations and caveats: Identification of carriers of CMV plus the relevant HLA was performed using cumulative public TCR beta family frequency.

TCRdb ran MiXCR on the reads and lists one entry per CDR3 protein. In the table there are about 490,000 distinct CDR3 sequences, approximately 10% of which are singletons. The chain carries TRBV9 and TRBJ2-3; TRBD2 matches at 12 bases. Sequencing was carried out using PBMCs. The receptor comes from a human donor in good health (CMV status not recorded). Some clones in this sample may be carry-over from other donors' samples. CDR3 protein: CASKEASGGAEDTQYF. The CDR3 region has the DNA TGTGCCAGTAAGGAGGCTAGCGGGGGGGCGGAAGATACGCAGTATTTT.